What follows are 23 T cell receptor beta chains derived from one specimen sequenced in a study of OX40 agonist ivuxolimab in advanced cancers. TCRdb's copy holds only in-frame clones and misses some; the assay was immunoSEQ multiplex PCR. The data show under 150,000 clones, 90% seen once. The specimen comprised CD4+ or CD8+ T cells sorted from blood, sampled in a trial of the OX40 agonist ivuxolimab. These receptor sequences come from an adult with an advanced solid tumor such as melanoma, head and neck, liver or kidney cancer.

CDR3 DNA: TGTGCCAGTAGTATGGGGGACAGGGGCACAGATACGCAGTATTTT. It translates to CASSMGDRGTDTQYF. This sequence joins TRBV19 and TRBJ2-3; 9 bases agree with TRBD1. The germline V gene encodes CDR1 LNHDA and CDR2 SQIVND (reference sequence). Trimming cost V 3 bases and J 1 base; bases outside gene matches: 2. The CDR3 has 15 amino acids.

The chain joins TRBV6-1 to TRBJ2-7, with TRBD2 matching 10 bases. Unmatched junction bases numbered 1, after V lost 3 bases and J lost 2 bases. The V gene's germline CDR1 is MNHNS and CDR2 SASEGT. This CDR3 contains 14 residues. CDR3 coding DNA: TGTGCCAGCAGTGAGGGGACTAGCGCCTACGAGCAGTACTTC. Its protein is CASSEGTSAYEQYF.

This chain joins TRBV14 and TRBJ2-1, with D maybe TRBD2 (5 bases). CDR3 length equals 14 residues. Trimming left V 5 bases short and J 5 bases short, with 13 bases between. The V gene's germline CDR1 is SGHDN and CDR2 FVKESK. The CDR3 DNA reads as TGTGCCAGCAGCGAAGCGGTATTACACAATGAGCAGTTCTTC. Its protein is CASSEAVLHNEQFF.

This clone was counted a single time. V and J are TRBV19 and TRBJ2-3, with D possibly being TRBD1 or TRBD2 (7 bases each). Germline values: CDR1 LNHDA, CDR2 SQIVND (reference sequence). V was pared by 0 bases and J by 3 bases, with 10 bases between. CDR3 length: 15 residues. The CDR3 loop is CASSIDRGGTDTQYF. For the CDR3, the DNA is TGTGCCAGTAGTATAGACAGGGGGGGGACAGATACGCAGTATTTT. The full variable domain, completed using reference TRBV19 and TRBJ2-3, is DGGITQSPKYLFRKEGQNVTLSCEQNLNHDAMYWYRQDPGQGLRLIYYSQIVNDFQKGDIAEGYSVSREKKESFPLTVTSAQKNPTAFYLCASSIDRGGTDTQYFGPGTRLTVL.

V gene TRBV5-1 combines with J gene TRBJ1-4; tentative D call: TRBD1 (5 bases). The V end was cut by 4 bases, the J end by 0 bases, with 13 bases between. Germline values: CDR1 SGHRS, CDR2 YFSETQ. The CDR3 sequence is 16 residues long. CDR3 nucleotide sequence: TGCGCCAGCAGCGTATTGGACACCCCAACTAATGAAAAACTGTTTTTT. It codes for CASSVLDTPTNEKLFF.

The rearrangement links TRBV29-1 to TRBJ1-2, with 7 nucleotides matching TRBD1. Germline V gene sequence: CDR1 SQVTM, CDR2 ANQGSEA. CDR3 length equals 11 residues. Losses at the gene ends were 7 bases for V and 3 bases for J; bases not matched to a gene: 2. The CDR3 DNA reads as TGCAGCGCAGGACAGGACTATGGCTACACCTTC. The encoded protein is CSAGQDYGYTF.

The chain combines TRBV7-9 with TRBJ1-3, with D possibly TRBD1 on 6 matching bases. The CDR3 consists of 17 residues. From germline, CDR1 is SEHNR and CDR2 FQNEAQ (reference sequence). The germline V and J ends were trimmed by 1 base and 0 bases, with 13 bases remaining between them. CDR3 nucleotide sequence: TGTGCCAGCAGCTTAGGATGGACAGCTAACTCTGGAAACACCATATATTTT. It encodes CASSLGWTANSGNTIYF. The full variable domain, its missing parts supplied by reference TRBV7-9 and TRBJ1-3, is DTGVSQNPRHKITKRGQNVTFRCDPISEHNRLYWYRQTLGQGPEFLTYFQNEAQLEKSRLLSDRFSAERPKGSFSTLEIQRTEQGDSAMYLCASSLGWTANSGNTIYFGEGSWLTVV.

J is TRBJ2-7 and V is TRBV5-1; 8 nucleotides agree with TRBD1. V lost 0 bases and J lost 5; bases outside the gene matches: 7. The length of the CDR3 is 15 residues. Germline-derived CDR1 and CDR2 are SGHRS and YFSETQ. CDR3 nucleotides: TGCGCCAGCAGCTTGGAGGGACAGGTGTATCACGAGCAGTACTTC. This encodes CASSLEGQVYHEQYF.

The chain combines TRBV28 with TRBJ1-2; TRBD1 agrees at 11 bases. The CDR3 consists of 17 residues. Trimming took 1 base from V and 7 from J; bases not matched to a gene: 11. Germline assignment: CDR1 MDHEN and CDR2 SYDVKM. CDR3 in DNA: TGTGCCAGCAGTTTATCCGGGACAGGGGGGCGCTACGCTGGCTACACCTTC. Translating it yields CASSLSGTGGRYAGYTF.

V usage is TRBV28 and J usage is TRBJ2-6; 12 positions match TRBD1. The CDR3 consists of 16 residues. CDR1 and CDR2 from the germline V gene are MDHEN and SYDVKM. V shed 8 bases and J 3 bases; nucleotides not matched to a gene: 5. CDR3: CASGDRGRVGANVLTF. Here the CDR3 DNA reads TGTGCCAGCGGGGACAGGGGGCGCGTTGGGGCCAACGTCCTGACTTTC.

The chain combines TRBV5-1 with TRBJ2-3; 9 bases are shared with TRBD2. CDR1 SGHRS and CDR2 YFSETQ come from the germline V gene. CDR3 length: 15 residues. Losses at the gene ends were 6 bases for V and 4 bases for J; bases not matched to a gene: 9. Written as DNA, the CDR3 is TGCGCCAGCACAGCGGGAGGCTGGGGGTCAGATACGCAGTATTTT. Its translation: CASTAGGWGSDTQYF.

The V gene is TRBV13, the J gene TRBJ2-1, with unresolved D. This CDR3 contains 12 residues. CDR1 and CDR2 (germline): PRHDT, FYEKMQ (reference sequence). V lost 5 bases and J 7 bases, leaving 9 bases between the germline ends. The CDR3 here is CASSARINEQFF. In DNA form, the CDR3 reads TGTGCCAGCAGCGCGCGGATTAATGAGCAGTTCTTC.

The genes are TRBV27 and TRBJ2-3, with 14 bases aligning to TRBD2. The CDR3 has 18 amino acids. V lost 6 bases to trimming and J lost 5 bases; unmatched junction nucleotides: 13. Germline values: CDR1 MNHEY, CDR2 SMNVEV (reference sequence). CDR3 DNA sequence: TGTGCCAGCAGGGCCCAACAGGGGACTAGCGGGAGATTAGATACGCAGTATTTT. Its protein product is CASRAQQGTSGRLDTQYF.

Worth noting for this clone: The sample holds other DNA sequences that translate to the same CDR3. The rearrangement uses TRBV2 and TRBJ2-2; D not certain. The CDR3 sequence is 12 residues long. V was cut by 8 bases and J by 3 bases, with 7 bases left in between. CDR1 is SNHLY, CDR2 FYNNEI, per germline. DNA of the CDR3: TGTGCCAGCTCTTTGGACACCGGGGAGCTGTTTTTT. Its protein product is CASSLDTGELFF.

The chain has TRBV7-8 and TRBJ2-1; D unclear. V dropped 4 bases and J dropped 2 bases, with 3 bases sitting between them. CDR1 is SGHVS, CDR2 FQNEAQ, per germline. This CDR3 has 12 residues. This CDR3 reads CASSWTYNEQFF. Written as DNA, the CDR3 is TGTGCCAGCAGCTGGACCTACAATGAGCAGTTCTTC. The variable domain in full, with the rest retrieved from reference TRBV7-8 and TRBJ2-1, is GAGVSQSPRYKVAKRGQDVALRCDPISGHVSLFWYQQALGQGPEFLTYFQNEAQLDKSGLPSDRFFAERPEGSVSTLKIQRTQQEDSAVYLCASSWTYNEQFFGPGTRLTVL.

The V call is TRBV5-1, the J call TRBJ1-2; perhaps TRBD1 as D (5 bases). The CDR3 is 13 amino acids. V was shortened by 2 bases and J by 2 bases, with 7 bases between the two germline ends. Germline-derived CDR1 and CDR2 are SGHRS and YFSETQ. The CDR3 DNA sequence: TGCGCCAGCAGCTTCGACAGCAACTATGGCTACACCTTC. Protein sequence: CASSFDSNYGYTF.

This CDR3 is CASSEKSGGQPQHF. The CDR3 DNA reads as TGTGCCAGCAGCGAAAAATCCGGGGGTCAGCCCCAGCATTTT. This sequence joins TRBV7-9 and TRBJ1-5, with D possibly being TRBD1 (5 bases). From germline, CDR1 is SEHNR and CDR2 FQNEAQ (reference sequence). This CDR3 has 14 amino acids. V dropped 5 bases and J dropped 6 bases, with 14 bases sitting between them.

CDR3 amino acids: CASSSTRLAGWGETQYF. As DNA, the CDR3 is TGTGCCAGCAGTTCCACGAGGCTAGCGGGATGGGGAGAGACCCAGTACTTC. This chain links TRBV28 with TRBJ2-5, with 9 bases identical to TRBD2. The CDR3 spans 17 residues. The J segment lost 4 bases and the V segment lost 4 bases, leaving 13 bases of the junction unmatched. Germline V gene sequence: CDR1 MDHEN, CDR2 SYDVKM.

The chain uses TRBV6-6 and TRBJ2-3; D is undetermined. CDR1 and CDR2 from the germline V gene are MNHNY and SVGAGI (reference sequence). Deletions cut 0 bases from V and 2 bases from J, with 9 bases between. The CDR3 sequence is 15 residues long. Written as DNA, the CDR3 is TGTGCCAGCAGTTACTCTGGGTACCACACAGATACGCAGTATTTT. It encodes CASSYSGYHTDTQYF.

The CDR3 protein is CASSQDHRATNEKLFF. In DNA, the CDR3 is TGCGCCAGCAGCCAAGATCACAGGGCAACTAATGAAAAACTGTTTTTT. The rearrangement uses TRBV4-3 and TRBJ1-4; possible D gene TRBD1, 6 bases. The germline gives CDR1 LGHNA, CDR2 YSLEER. Trimming shortened V by 0 bases and J by 0 bases, and 8 bases separated the two germline ends. This CDR3 has 16 amino acids.

The chain links TRBV9 to TRBJ2-1; 12 bases fit TRBD2. The length of the CDR3 is 16 residues. The V gene's germline CDR1 is SGDLS and CDR2 YYNGEE. J lost 4 bases, V lost 4 bases, and 6 bases had no gene match. CDR3 loop: CASSLGTSGSYNEQFF. The CDR3 nucleotides read TGTGCCAGCAGCCTGGGGACTAGCGGGTCATACAATGAGCAGTTCTTC.

The DNA of the CDR3 is TGTGCCATCAGTGTTACCGGACTAGCGGGAGGACTCTACGAGCAGTACTTC. It codes for CAISVTGLAGGLYEQYF. This sequence joins TRBV10-3 and TRBJ2-7, with 14 bases fitting TRBD2. This CDR3 contains 17 residues. V lost 4 bases and J lost 3; bases outside the gene matches: 8. Germline values: CDR1 ENHRY, CDR2 SYGVKD.

The rearrangement links TRBV5-1 to TRBJ1-1, with a possible D match to TRBD1 (5 bases). From germline, CDR1 is SGHRS and CDR2 YFSETQ. This CDR3 region has 15 residues. V gave up 4 bases and J gave up 4 bases, with 17 bases separating them. CDR3 protein: CASSTRQIGGTEAFF. Written as DNA, the CDR3 is TGCGCCAGCAGCACCCGACAGATTGGAGGCACTGAAGCTTTCTTT.